This T cell receptor (beta chain) emerged from a study of T cell responses to AZD1222 COVID-19 vaccine. Study at large: Timing groups of about 4 and about 12 weeks for second doses were pooled.

Germline V gene sequence: CDR1 SGHNT, CDR2 YYREEE (reference sequence). The CDR3 is 16 residues long. The V gene end was trimmed by 5 bases and the J gene end by 4 bases; junction bases not matched to a gene: 7. Some clones are missing from TCRdb's copy, which holds only in-frame ones; the method was immunoSEQ multiplex PCR. The sample contains over 95,000 clones, roughly 90% of which appear only once. Whole-study findings and limits: Clonal diversity was possibly underestimated, and white British individuals and females predominated among donors. Just 6 or 7 people given AZD1222 tested seropositive at baseline.

Of note for this clone: Its antigen is unknown.

The starting material was peripheral blood, obtained on day 0 of AZD1222 vaccination. This clonotype was sampled from an adult in good health. The rearrangement joins TRBV5-4 to TRBJ1-6; 9 positions agree with TRBD1. The CDR3 is CASRKPGTGYNSPLHF. The CDR3 DNA is TGTGCCAGCAGAAAACCCGGGACAGGGTATAATTCACCCCTCCACTTT.